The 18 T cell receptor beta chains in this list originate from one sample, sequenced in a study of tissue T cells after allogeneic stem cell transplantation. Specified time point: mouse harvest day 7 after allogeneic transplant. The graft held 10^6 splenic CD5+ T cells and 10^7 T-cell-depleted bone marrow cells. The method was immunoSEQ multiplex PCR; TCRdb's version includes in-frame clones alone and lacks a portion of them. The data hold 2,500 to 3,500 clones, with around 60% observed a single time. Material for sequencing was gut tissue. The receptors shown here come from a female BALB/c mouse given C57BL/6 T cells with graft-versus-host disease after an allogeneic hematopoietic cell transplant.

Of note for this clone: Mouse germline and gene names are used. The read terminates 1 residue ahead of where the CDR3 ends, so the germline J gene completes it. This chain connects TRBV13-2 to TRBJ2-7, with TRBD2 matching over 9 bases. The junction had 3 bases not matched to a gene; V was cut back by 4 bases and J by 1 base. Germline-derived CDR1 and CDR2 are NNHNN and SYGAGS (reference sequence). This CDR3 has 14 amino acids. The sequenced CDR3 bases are TGTGCCAGCGGTAAGACTGGGGGTTCCTATGAACAGTAC. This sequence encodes CASGKTGGSYEQY. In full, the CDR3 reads CASGKTGGSYEQYF.

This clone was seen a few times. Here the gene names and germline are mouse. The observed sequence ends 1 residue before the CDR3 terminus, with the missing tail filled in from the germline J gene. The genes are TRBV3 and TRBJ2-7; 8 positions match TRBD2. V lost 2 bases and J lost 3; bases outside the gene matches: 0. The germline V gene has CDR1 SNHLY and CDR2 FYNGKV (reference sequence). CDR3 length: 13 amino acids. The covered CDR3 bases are TGTGCCAGCAGCTTAACTGGGGGCTATGAACAGTAC. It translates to CASSLTGGYEQY. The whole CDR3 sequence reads CASSLTGGYEQYF. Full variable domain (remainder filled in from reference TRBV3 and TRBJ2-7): GPKVLQIPSHQIIDMGQMVTLNCDPVSNHLYFYWYKQILGQQMEFLVNFYNGKVMEKSKLFKDQFSVERPDGSYFTLKIQPTALEDSAVYFCASSLTGGYEQYFGPGTRLTVL.

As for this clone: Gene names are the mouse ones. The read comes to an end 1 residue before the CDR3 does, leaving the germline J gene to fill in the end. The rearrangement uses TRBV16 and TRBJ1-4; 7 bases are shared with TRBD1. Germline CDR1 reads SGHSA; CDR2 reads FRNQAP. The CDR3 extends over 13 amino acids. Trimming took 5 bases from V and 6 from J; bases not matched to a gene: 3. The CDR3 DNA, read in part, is TGTGCAAGCAGCAACAGGGGCGACGAAAGATTATTT. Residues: CASSNRGDERLF. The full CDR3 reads CASSNRGDERLFF. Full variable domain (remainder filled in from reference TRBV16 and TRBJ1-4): NAGVIQTPRHKVTGKGQEATLWCEPISGHSAVFWYRQTIVQGLEFLTYFRNQAPIDDSGMPKERFSAQMPNQSHSTLKIQSTQPQDSAVYLCASSNRGDERLFFGHGTKLSVL.

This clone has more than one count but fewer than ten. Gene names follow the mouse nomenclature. The part of the CDR3 DNA that was read is TGTGCCAGCAGCCAAGACTGGGGGGGCAAAGACACCCAGTAC. Amino acids: CASSQDWGGKDTQY. The full CDR3 reads CASSQDWGGKDTQYF. The rearrangement joins TRBV5 to TRBJ2-5; 10 nucleotides align to TRBD2. Read coverage stops 1 residue before the CDR3 terminus; the germline J gene supplies the remainder. CDR3 length: 15 residues. With 0 bases clipped from V and 4 bases from J, the junction kept 1 base outside the gene matches. The V gene's germline CDR1 is LGHNA and CDR2 YNLKQL (reference sequence).

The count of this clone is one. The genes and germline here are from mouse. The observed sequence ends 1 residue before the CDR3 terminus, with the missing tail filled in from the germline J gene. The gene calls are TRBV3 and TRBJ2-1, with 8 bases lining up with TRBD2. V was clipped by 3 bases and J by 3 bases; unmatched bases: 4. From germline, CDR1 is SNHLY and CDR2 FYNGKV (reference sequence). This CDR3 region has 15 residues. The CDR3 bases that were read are TGTGCCAGCAGCTTTGGGGGGGGGCTCTATGCTGAGCAGTTC. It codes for CASSFGGGLYAEQF. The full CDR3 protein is CASSFGGGLYAEQFF.

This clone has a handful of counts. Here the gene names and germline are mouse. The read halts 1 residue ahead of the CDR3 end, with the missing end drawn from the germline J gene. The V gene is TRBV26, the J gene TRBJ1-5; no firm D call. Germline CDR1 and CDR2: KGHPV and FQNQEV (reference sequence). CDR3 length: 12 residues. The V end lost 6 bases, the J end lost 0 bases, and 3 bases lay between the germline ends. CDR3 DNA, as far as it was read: TGTGCCAGCAGAAATAACAACCAGGCTCCGCTT. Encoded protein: CASRNNNQAPL. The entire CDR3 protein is CASRNNNQAPLF.

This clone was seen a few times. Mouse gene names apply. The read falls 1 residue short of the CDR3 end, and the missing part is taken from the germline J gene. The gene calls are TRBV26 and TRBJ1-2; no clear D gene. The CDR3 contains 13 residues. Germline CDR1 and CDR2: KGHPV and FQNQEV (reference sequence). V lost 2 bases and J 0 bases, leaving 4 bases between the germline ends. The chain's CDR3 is CASSLTANSDYTF. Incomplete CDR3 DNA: TGTGCCAGCAGTCTGACAGCAAACTCCGACTACACC.

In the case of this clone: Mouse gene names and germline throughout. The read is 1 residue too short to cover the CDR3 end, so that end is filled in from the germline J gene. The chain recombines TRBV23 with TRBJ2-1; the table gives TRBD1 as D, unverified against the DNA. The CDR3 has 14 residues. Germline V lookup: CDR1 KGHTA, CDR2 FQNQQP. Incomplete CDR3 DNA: TGCTCCAGCAGTCAACAGGGGAACTATGCTGAGCAGTTC. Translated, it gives CSSSQQGNYAEQF. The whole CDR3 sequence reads CSSSQQGNYAEQFF.

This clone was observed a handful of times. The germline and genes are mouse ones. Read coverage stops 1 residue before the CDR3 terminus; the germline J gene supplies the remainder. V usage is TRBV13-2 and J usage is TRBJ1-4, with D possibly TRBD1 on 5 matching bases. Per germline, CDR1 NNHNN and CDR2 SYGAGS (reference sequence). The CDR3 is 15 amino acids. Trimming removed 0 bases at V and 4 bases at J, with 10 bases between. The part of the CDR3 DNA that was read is TGTGCCAGCGGTGATGCGAGGGACGTCAACGAAAGATTATTT. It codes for CASGDARDVNERLF. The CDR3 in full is CASGDARDVNERLFF.

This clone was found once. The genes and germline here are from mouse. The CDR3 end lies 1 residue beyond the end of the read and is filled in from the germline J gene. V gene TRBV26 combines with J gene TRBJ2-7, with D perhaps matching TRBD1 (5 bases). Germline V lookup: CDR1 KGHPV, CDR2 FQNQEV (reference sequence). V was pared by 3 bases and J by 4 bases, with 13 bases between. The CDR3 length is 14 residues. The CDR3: CASSLPPQGYEQYF. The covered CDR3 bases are TGTGCCAGCAGTCTCCCTCCCCAGGGTTATGAACAGTAC.

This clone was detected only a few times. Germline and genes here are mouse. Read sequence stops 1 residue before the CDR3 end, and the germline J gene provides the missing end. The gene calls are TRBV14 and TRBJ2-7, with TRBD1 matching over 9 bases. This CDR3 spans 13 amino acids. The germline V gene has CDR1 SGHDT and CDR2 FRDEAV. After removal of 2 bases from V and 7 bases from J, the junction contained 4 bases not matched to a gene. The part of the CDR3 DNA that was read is TGTGCCAGCAGTTTACAGGGGGCGGGGGAACAGTAC. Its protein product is CASSLQGAGEQY. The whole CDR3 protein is CASSLQGAGEQYF.

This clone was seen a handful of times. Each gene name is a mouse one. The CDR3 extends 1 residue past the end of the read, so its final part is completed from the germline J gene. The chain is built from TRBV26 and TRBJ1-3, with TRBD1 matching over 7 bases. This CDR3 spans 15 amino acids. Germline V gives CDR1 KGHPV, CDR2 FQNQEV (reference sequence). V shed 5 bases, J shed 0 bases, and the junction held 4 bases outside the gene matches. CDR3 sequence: CASSLTGRSGNTLYF. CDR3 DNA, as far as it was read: TGTGCCAGCAGTTTGACAGGGCGTTCTGGAAATACGCTCTAT.

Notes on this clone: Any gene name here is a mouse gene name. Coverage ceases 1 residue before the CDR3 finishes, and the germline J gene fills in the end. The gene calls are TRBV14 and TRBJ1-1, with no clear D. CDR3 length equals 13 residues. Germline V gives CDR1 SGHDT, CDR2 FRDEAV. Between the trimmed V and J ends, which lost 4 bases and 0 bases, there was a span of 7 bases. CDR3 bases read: TGTGCCAGCAGTCTCATACAGAACACAGAAGTCTTC. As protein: CASSLIQNTEVF. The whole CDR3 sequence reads CASSLIQNTEVFF.

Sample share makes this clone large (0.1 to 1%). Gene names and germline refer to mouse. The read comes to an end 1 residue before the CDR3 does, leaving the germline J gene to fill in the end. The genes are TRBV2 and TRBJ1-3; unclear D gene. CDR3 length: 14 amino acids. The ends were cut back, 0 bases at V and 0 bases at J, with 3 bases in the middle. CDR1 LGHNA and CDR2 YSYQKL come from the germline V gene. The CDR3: CASSQENSGNTLYF. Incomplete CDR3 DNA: TGTGCCAGCAGCCAAGAGAATTCTGGAAATACGCTCTAT.

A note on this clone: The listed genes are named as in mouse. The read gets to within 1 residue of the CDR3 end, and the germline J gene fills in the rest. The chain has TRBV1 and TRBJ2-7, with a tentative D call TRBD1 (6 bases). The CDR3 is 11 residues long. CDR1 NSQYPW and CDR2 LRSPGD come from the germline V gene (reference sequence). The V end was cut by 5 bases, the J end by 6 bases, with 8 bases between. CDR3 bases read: TGCACCTGCAGTCACAGGGTTGAACAGTAC. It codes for CTCSHRVEQY. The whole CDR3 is CTCSHRVEQYF.

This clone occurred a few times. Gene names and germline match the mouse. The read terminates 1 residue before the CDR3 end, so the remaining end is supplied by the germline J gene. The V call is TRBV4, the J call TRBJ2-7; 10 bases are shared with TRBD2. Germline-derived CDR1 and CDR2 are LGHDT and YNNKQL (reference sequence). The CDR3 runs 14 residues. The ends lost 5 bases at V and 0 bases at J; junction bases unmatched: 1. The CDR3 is CASSRTGGSYEQYF. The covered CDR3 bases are TGTGCCAGCAGCAGGACTGGGGGCTCCTATGAACAGTAC.

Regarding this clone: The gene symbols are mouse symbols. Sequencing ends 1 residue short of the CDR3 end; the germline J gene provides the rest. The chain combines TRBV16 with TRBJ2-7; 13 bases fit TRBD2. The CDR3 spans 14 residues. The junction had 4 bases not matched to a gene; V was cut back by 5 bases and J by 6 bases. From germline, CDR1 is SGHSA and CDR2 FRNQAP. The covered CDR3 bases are TGTGCAAGCAGCCCCGGGACTGGGGGGGTTGAACAGTAC. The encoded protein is CASSPGTGGVEQY. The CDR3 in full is CASSPGTGGVEQYF.

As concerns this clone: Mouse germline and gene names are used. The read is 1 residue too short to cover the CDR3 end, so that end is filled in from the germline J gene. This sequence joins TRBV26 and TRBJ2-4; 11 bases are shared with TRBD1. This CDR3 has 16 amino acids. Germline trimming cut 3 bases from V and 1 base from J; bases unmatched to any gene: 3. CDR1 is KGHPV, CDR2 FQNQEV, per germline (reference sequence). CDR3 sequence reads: CASSLPGQGGQNTLYF. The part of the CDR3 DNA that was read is TGTGCCAGCAGTCTTCCGGGACAGGGGGGTCAAAACACCTTGTAC.